The 31 T cell receptor beta chains presented below share a single source sample, sequenced in a study of T cell clonality in common variable immunodeficiency. Repertoires were generated with immunoSEQ multiplex PCR, while TCRdb's copy carries only in-frame clones and drops some. The sample has approximately 60,000 clones, none seen only once; the top ten hold about 0.9%. Material for sequencing was peripheral blood mononuclear cells. The receptor source for this set is a person aged 18 to 70 in good health.

This clone was detected ten times or more. The CDR3 is cut off 3 residues early in the read; its end comes from the germline J gene. The rearrangement uses TRBV2 and TRBJ2-7, with 8 bases aligning to TRBD1. The V gene's germline CDR1 is SNHLY and CDR2 FYNNEI. J gave up 6 bases and V 6 bases, and 7 bases lay outside the gene matches. The CDR3 is made up of 13 amino acids. This CDR3 reads CASRLDRGLEQYF. The sequenced CDR3 bases are TGTGCCAGCAGATTAGACAGGGGCCTCGAG.

In its sample, this clone was seen many times. The read halts 3 residues ahead of the CDR3 end, with the missing end drawn from the germline J gene. This chain joins TRBV6-2 or TRBV6-3 and TRBJ2-6; D is undetermined. This CDR3 is 15 amino acids long. V lost 3 bases to trimming and J lost 0 bases, with 6 bases between them. Germline assignment: CDR1 MNHEY and CDR2 SVGEGT. The DNA read from the CDR3 is TGTGCCAGCAGTTATACGGGCTCTGGGGCCAACGTC. This encodes CASSYTGSGANV. Given in full, the CDR3 is CASSYTGSGANVLTF.

This clone occurred many times. The read is 3 residues too short to cover the CDR3 end, so that end is filled in from the germline J gene. V gene TRBV5-1 combines with J gene TRBJ2-1, with no clear D. V was pared by 0 bases and J by 1 base, with 8 bases between. The CDR3 loop spans 15 amino acids. Germline assignment: CDR1 SGHRS and CDR2 YFSETQ. The CDR3 spells CASSLVQNSYNEQFF. CDR3 DNA (partial): TGCGCCAGCAGCTTGGTCCAGAATTCCTACAATGAG.

This clone was observed at least ten times. The covered CDR3 bases are TGTGCCAGCAGCTCCTCAGAAGGCGAG. Translating gives CASSSSEGE. The full CDR3 sequence reads CASSSSEGEQYF. This rearrangement joins TRBV7-9 to TRBJ2-7; D gene unclear. With the read ending 3 residues before the CDR3 end, the germline J gene is used to fill in that end. Trimming shortened V by 4 bases and J by 6 bases, and 10 bases separated the two germline ends. This CDR3 is 12 amino acids long. Germline V gene data show CDR1 as SEHNR and CDR2 as FQNEAQ (reference sequence). Full variable domain (missing parts from reference TRBV7-9 and TRBJ2-7): DTGVSQNPRHKITKRGQNVTFRCDPISEHNRLYWYRQTLGQGPEFLTYFQNEAQLEKSRLLSDRFSAERPKGSFSTLEIQRTEQGDSAMYLCASSSSEGEQYFGPGTRLTVT.

As concerns this clone: The read terminates 3 residues before the CDR3 end, so the remaining end is supplied by the germline J gene. This chain joins TRBV5-1 and TRBJ2-2; 9 nucleotides match TRBD1. Losses at the gene ends were 3 bases for V and 6 bases for J; bases not matched to a gene: 6. Per germline, CDR1 SGHRS and CDR2 YFSETQ. The CDR3 totals 15 residues. The covered CDR3 bases are TGCGCCAGCAGCTCGGGGGGACAGGGCCCCGGGGAG. It codes for CASSSGGQGPGE. The entire CDR3 protein reads CASSSGGQGPGELFF. Complete variable domain (other parts from reference TRBV5-1 and TRBJ2-2): KAGVTQTPRYLIKTRGQQVTLSCSPISGHRSVSWYQQTPGQGLQFLFEYFSETQRNKGNFPGRFSGRQFSNSRSEMNVSTLELGDSALYLCASSSGGQGPGELFFGEGSRLTVL.

This clone was seen many times. The read ends 3 residues early relative to the CDR3; the germline J gene fills the gap. The V call is TRBV19, the J call TRBJ1-4, with D perhaps matching TRBD1 (6 bases). Per the germline V gene, CDR1 is LNHDA and CDR2 is SQIVND (reference sequence). CDR3 length: 16 amino acids. Trimming shortened V by 5 bases and J by 7 bases, and 20 bases separated the two germline ends. The chain's CDR3 is CASSLYPGEGAEKLFF. The DNA read from the CDR3 is TGTGCCAGTAGTCTCTACCCAGGGGAAGGGGCTGAAAAA.

This clone came up many times. The CDR3 goes on 3 residues after the read ends, and that part is filled in from the germline J gene. The gene calls are TRBV6-1 and TRBJ2-3; 8 bases are shared with TRBD2. Germline CDR1 MNHNS, CDR2 SASEGT. V lost 1 base to trimming and J lost 3 bases; unmatched junction nucleotides: 9. This CDR3 spans 17 amino acids. The part of the CDR3 DNA that was read is TGTGCCAGCAGTGAAGGTGTTGCGGGAGGTGGTACAGATACG. Its protein product is CASSEGVAGGGTDT. The whole CDR3 reads CASSEGVAGGGTDTQYF.

This clone was detected ten times or more. The CDR3 extends 3 residues past the end of the read, so its final part is completed from the germline J gene. The V call is TRBV29-1, the J call TRBJ2-2; TRBD1 matches 9 bases. Per the germline V gene, CDR1 is SQVTM and CDR2 is ANQGSEA. The J segment lost 5 bases and the V segment lost 5 bases, leaving 9 bases of the junction unmatched. There are 15 residues in the CDR3. The sequenced CDR3 bases are TGCAGCGTTAGACAGGGGGGAGGGGAAACCGGGGAG. Its translation: CSVRQGGGETGE. The whole CDR3 reads CSVRQGGGETGELFF.

This clone was seen many times. The missing CDR3 end, 3 residues past where the read stops, is filled in from the germline J gene. V usage is TRBV12-3 or TRBV12-4 and J usage is TRBJ2-3, with D uncertain. CDR3 length equals 12 residues. The part of the CDR3 DNA that was read is TGTGCAGCCGGTCTACCCACAGATACG. Translated, it gives CAAGLPTDT. The full CDR3 is CAAGLPTDTQYF.

This clone has at least ten counts. From the germline J gene comes the end of the CDR3, since the read stops 3 residues before it. The genes are TRBV29-1 and TRBJ2-7; 7 bases align to TRBD1. Trimming took 1 base from V and 5 from J; bases not matched to a gene: 8. The CDR3 covers 14 residues. Looked up from germline, CDR1 is SQVTM and CDR2 is ANQGSEA. The sequenced CDR3 bases are TGCAGCGTTGAAGCCCCACAGGGGATCCACGAG. Amino acids: CSVEAPQGIHE. The whole CDR3 region reads CSVEAPQGIHEQYF.

This clone was recorded a few times. Read sequence stops 3 residues before the CDR3 end, and the germline J gene provides the missing end. V is TRBV5-1 and J is TRBJ2-2; no clear D gene. Germline assignment: CDR1 SGHRS and CDR2 YFSETQ. This CDR3 comprises 16 residues. CDR3 amino acids: CASSLSGGATNEKLFF. The CDR3 DNA, read in part, is TGCGCCAGCAGCTTATCGGGTGGAGCAACTAATGAAAAG.

This clone came up many times. The read terminates 3 residues ahead of where the CDR3 ends, so the germline J gene completes it. V is TRBV27 and J is TRBJ2-1; tentatively, D is TRBD2 (5 bases). CDR3 length: 16 residues. The V end was cut by 2 bases, the J end by 8 bases, with 19 bases between. Germline loops: CDR1 MNHEY, CDR2 SMNVEV (reference sequence). The covered CDR3 bases are TGTGCCAGCAGTTTAGAGACAATTGTGGGCGGGCATGAG. This translates into CASSLETIVGGHE. The CDR3 as a whole reads CASSLETIVGGHEQFF.

This clone was observed a few times. The read ends 3 residues shy of where the CDR3 ends; the end is completed using the germline J gene. The chain uses TRBV2 and TRBJ1-4, with a weak D call TRBD1 (6 bases). The germline V gene encodes CDR1 SNHLY and CDR2 FYNNEI. There are 15 residues in the CDR3. The sequenced part of the CDR3 DNA is TGTGCCACCACCGGACAGTCCAAGGGTGGTTCACCA. Its translation: CATTGQSKGGSP. The complete CDR3 protein is CATTGQSKGGSPLFF.

This clone occurred many times. The read ends 3 residues shy of where the CDR3 ends; the end is completed using the germline J gene. The rearrangement joins TRBV20-1 to TRBJ2-7; TRBD1 agrees at 8 bases. CDR3 length equals 15 residues. V was clipped by 4 bases and J by 5 bases; unmatched bases: 13. CDR1 and CDR2 from the germline V gene are DFQATT and SNEGSKA (reference sequence). CDR3 region: CSATSAAGTGDEQYF. The part of the CDR3 DNA that was read is TGCAGTGCTACCTCAGCCGCCGGGACAGGCGACGAG.

As to this clone: The sequenced fragment ends 3 residues before the CDR3 boundary, so the rest is inferred from the germline J gene. The chain joins TRBV19 to TRBJ1-5; tentative D call: TRBD1 (5 bases). V was pared by 3 bases and J by 2 bases, with 14 bases between. Germline CDR1 reads LNHDA; CDR2 reads SQIVND (reference sequence). This CDR3 has 16 amino acids. CDR3 region: CASSMMGRAGNQPQHF. The covered CDR3 bases are TGTGCCAGTAGTATGATGGGCAGGGCGGGCAATCAGCCC.

There are many counts of this clone. The read ends 3 residues shy of where the CDR3 ends; the end is completed using the germline J gene. The V gene is TRBV30, the J gene TRBJ1-6; 8 bases align to TRBD1. Germline V gene sequence: CDR1 GTSNPN, CDR2 SVGIG (reference sequence). The CDR3 loop spans 19 amino acids. The junction had 13 bases not matched to a gene; V was cut back by 3 bases and J by 0 bases. CDR3 region: CAWRIRDRPLSSYNSPLHF. The CDR3 bases that were read are TGTGCCTGGAGGATCCGGGACAGGCCCCTGAGCTCCTATAATTCACCC.

In this sample, this clone turned up many times. CDR3 DNA (partial): TGCGCCAGCAGCCCCTCAACAGAGAACTATGGC. Translated, it gives CASSPSTENYG. The CDR3 as a whole reads CASSPSTENYGYTF. The chain is built from TRBV10-1 and TRBJ1-2, with D uncertain. With the read ending 3 residues before the CDR3 end, the germline J gene is used to fill in that end. V lost 6 bases and J 2 bases, leaving 13 bases between the germline ends. Per the germline V gene, CDR1 is WNHNN and CDR2 is SYGVQD (reference sequence). The CDR3 loop spans 14 amino acids.

This clone was observed many times. The missing CDR3 end, 3 residues past where the read stops, is filled in from the germline J gene. The chain uses TRBV7-9 and TRBJ1-4; 7 bases align to TRBD1. The length of the CDR3 is 15 residues. V lost 3 bases and J lost 4; bases outside the gene matches: 5. Germline V CDR1 and CDR2: SEHNR, FQNEAQ (reference sequence). CDR3 region: CASSFGGQLNEKLFF. Incomplete CDR3 DNA: TGTGCCAGCAGCTTTGGGGGACAGCTTAATGAAAAA.

This clone was observed a few times. Germline is not matched at one junction end, which may reflect a read error. Coverage ceases 3 residues before the CDR3 finishes, and the germline J gene fills in the end. The chain employs TRBV7-9 and TRBJ1-2; possibly TRBD1 for D (6 bases). CDR3 length: 13 amino acids. Germline lookup yields CDR1 SEHNR and CDR2 FQNEAQ (reference sequence). The sequenced part of the CDR3 DNA is TGTTCCAGCAGCTCCAGGGGTTCAGAGACC. Encoded protein: CSSSSRGSET. The complete CDR3 protein is CSSSSRGSETYTF.

This clone was observed at least ten times. The CDR3 end lies 3 residues beyond the end of the read and is filled in from the germline J gene. The V gene is TRBV9, the J gene TRBJ1-1, with 9 positions matching TRBD1. With V trimmed by 4 bases and J by 5 bases, 6 bases remained unmatched. This CDR3 contains 14 residues. CDR1 and CDR2 from the germline V gene are SGDLS and YYNGEE. CDR3 residues: CASSPLTGGTEAFF. CDR3 bases read: TGTGCCAGCAGCCCGCTGACAGGGGGGACTGAA.

The table lists this clone with many counts. The read is 3 residues too short to cover the CDR3 end, so that end is filled in from the germline J gene. The V gene is TRBV5-1, the J gene TRBJ2-1; D may be TRBD1 (6 bases). The germline V and J ends were trimmed by 0 bases and 0 bases, with 13 bases remaining between them. Looked up from germline, CDR1 is SGHRS and CDR2 is YFSETQ. The CDR3 covers 17 residues. The sequenced part of the CDR3 DNA is TGCGCCAGCAGCTTGGTCCCCACCAGGGGCTCCTACAATGAG. Translation: CASSLVPTRGSYNE. The CDR3 in full is CASSLVPTRGSYNEQFF.

The sample holds many counts of this clone. The read terminates 3 residues before the CDR3 end, so the remaining end is supplied by the germline J gene. J is TRBJ1-3 and V is TRBV29-1; 9 bases fit TRBD1. The CDR3 is 13 residues long. The J segment lost 5 bases and the V segment lost 4 bases, leaving 3 bases of the junction unmatched. Germline CDR1 SQVTM, CDR2 ANQGSEA. The CDR3 reads CSVGDRERNTIYF. The CDR3 DNA, read in part, is TGCAGCGTTGGGGACAGGGAGAGAAACACC.

As to this clone: Coverage ceases 3 residues before the CDR3 finishes, and the germline J gene fills in the end. The rearrangement links TRBV7-9 to TRBJ1-4; D gene unclear. The V and J ends lost 5 bases and 1 base respectively, with 8 bases between them. Germline lookup yields CDR1 SEHNR and CDR2 FQNEAQ (reference sequence). The CDR3 is made up of 14 amino acids. The sequenced CDR3 bases are TGTGCCAGCAGCCCTCGGGGAACTAATGAAAAA. Its protein product is CASSPRGTNEK. The full-length CDR3 reads as CASSPRGTNEKLFF.

Ten or more counts support this clone. The read gets to within 3 residues of the CDR3 end, and the germline J gene fills in the rest. The rearrangement joins TRBV20-1 to TRBJ1-6; D possibly corresponds to TRBD1 (6 bases). CDR1 and CDR2 from the germline V gene are DFQATT and SNEGSKA (reference sequence). V gave up 0 bases and J gave up 10 bases, with 22 bases separating them. The CDR3 is made up of 17 amino acids. The part of the CDR3 DNA that was read is TGCAGTGCTAGAGATCTTTCTAAAGGGGAGGGGGACTCACCC. The encoded protein is CSARDLSKGEGDSP. The whole CDR3 is CSARDLSKGEGDSPLHF.

This clone was counted many times. The read ends 3 residues shy of where the CDR3 ends; the end is completed using the germline J gene. This rearrangement joins TRBV30 to TRBJ2-7, with D possibly TRBD1 on 5 matching bases. Trimming stripped 1 base from V and 3 bases from J, with 10 bases between. CDR3 length equals 13 residues. Per germline, CDR1 GTSNPN and CDR2 SVGIG (reference sequence). CDR3 sequence reads: CAWSGGRDYEQYF. The sequenced CDR3 bases are TGTGCCTGGAGTGGCGGCAGGGACTACGAG.

This clone was counted many times. This chain's CDR3 is CSARSPGSNNEQFF. The CDR3 bases that were read are TGCAGTGCTAGGTCTCCAGGGTCGAACAATGAG. The chain carries TRBV20-1 and TRBJ2-1; D might be TRBD1 (5 bases). The CDR3 end falls 3 residues outside the read, so it is completed with the germline J gene. The CDR3 runs to 14 residues. V lost 3 bases and J lost 5, with 14 bases in between. The germline gives CDR1 DFQATT, CDR2 SNEGSKA (reference sequence).

This clone was seen repeatedly, ten times or more. The read finishes 3 residues shy of the CDR3 end, and the germline J gene is used to complete it. This chain uses TRBV2 with TRBJ2-1, with TRBD2 matching 7 bases. Trimming at V came to 4 bases and at J to 6 bases, leaving 9 bases not matched to a gene. CDR1 and CDR2 (germline): SNHLY, FYNNEI. The CDR3 runs to 15 residues. The covered CDR3 bases are TGTGCCAGCAGTGGGGTACTAGCGCGAGGCAATGAG. Translation gives CASSGVLARGNE. The entire CDR3 protein reads CASSGVLARGNEQFF.

This clone came up many times. The read finishes 3 residues shy of the CDR3 end, and the germline J gene is used to complete it. The chain joins TRBV13 to TRBJ2-1; the match to TRBD2 covers 10 bases. The CDR3 consists of 16 residues. CDR1 and CDR2 (germline): PRHDT, FYEKMQ (reference sequence). The V gene end was trimmed by 7 bases and the J gene end by 8 bases; junction bases not matched to a gene: 14. The CDR3 DNA, read in part, is TGTGCCAGCACCCTCGGGGTAGCGGGAGGCCTCTATGAG. Translated: CASTLGVAGGLYE. The complete CDR3 protein is CASTLGVAGGLYEQFF.

This clone was counted at least ten times. The CDR3 end lies 3 residues beyond the end of the read and is filled in from the germline J gene. The rearrangement links TRBV20-1 to TRBJ2-3; no clear D gene. V dropped 3 bases and J dropped 4 bases, with 14 bases sitting between them. The CDR3 totals 14 residues. From germline, CDR1 is DFQATT and CDR2 SNEGSKA (reference sequence). The CDR3 region is CSARWSRWADTQYF. Incomplete CDR3 DNA: TGCAGTGCTAGGTGGAGCAGGTGGGCAGATACG.

This clone has ten or more counts. Read sequence stops 3 residues before the CDR3 end, and the germline J gene provides the missing end. The chain employs TRBV19 and TRBJ1-2; no definite D call. The CDR3 extends over 14 amino acids. CDR1 is LNHDA and CDR2 is SQIVND in the germline V gene (reference sequence). CDR3 DNA, as far as it was read: TGTGCCAGTAGTATAACCGCAGTGAGTGAAGGC. This sequence encodes CASSITAVSEG. In full, the CDR3 reads CASSITAVSEGYTF.

This clone was counted at least ten times. The CDR3 is cut off 3 residues early in the read; its end comes from the germline J gene. The V call is TRBV19, the J call TRBJ1-4; D is possibly TRBD1 (6 bases). CDR1 and CDR2 from the germline V gene are LNHDA and SQIVND (reference sequence). V gave up 7 bases and J gave up 7 bases, with 16 bases separating them. This CDR3 region has 14 residues. CDR3 DNA, as far as it was read: TGTGCCAGTACCCCCGGGGGGGCGAGTGAAAAA. Encoded protein: CASTPGGASEK. The full-length CDR3 reads as CASTPGGASEKLFF.